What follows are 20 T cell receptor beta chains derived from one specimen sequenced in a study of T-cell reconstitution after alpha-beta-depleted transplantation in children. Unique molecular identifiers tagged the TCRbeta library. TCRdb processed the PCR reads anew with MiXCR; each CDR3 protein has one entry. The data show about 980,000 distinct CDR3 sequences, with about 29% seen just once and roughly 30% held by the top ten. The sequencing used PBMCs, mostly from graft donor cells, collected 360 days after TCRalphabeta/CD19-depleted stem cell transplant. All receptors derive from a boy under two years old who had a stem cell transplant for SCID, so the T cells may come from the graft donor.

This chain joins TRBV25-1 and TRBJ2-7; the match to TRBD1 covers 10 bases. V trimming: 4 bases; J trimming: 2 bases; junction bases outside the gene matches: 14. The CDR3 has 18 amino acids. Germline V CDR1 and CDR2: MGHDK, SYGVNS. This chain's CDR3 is CASSVGTGDGVWAYEQYF. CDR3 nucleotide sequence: TGTGCCAGCAGTGTTGGGACAGGGGATGGGGTTTGGGCCTACGAGCAGTACTTC.

CDR3 nucleotide sequence: TGTGCCAGCAGTCAGAGACAGTTGGGATCCTACGAGCAGTACTTC. This translates into CASSQRQLGSYEQYF. The chain uses TRBV2 and TRBJ2-7; tentative D call: TRBD1 (5 bases). The germline V gene has CDR1 SNHLY and CDR2 FYNNEI. The V end lost 5 bases, the J end lost 1 base, and 15 bases lay between the germline ends. CDR3 size: 15 residues.

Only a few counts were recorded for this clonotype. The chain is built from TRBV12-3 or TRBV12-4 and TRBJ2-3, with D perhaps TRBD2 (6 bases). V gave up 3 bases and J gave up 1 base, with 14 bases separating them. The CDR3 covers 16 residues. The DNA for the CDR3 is TGTGCCAGCAGTTTGCGCCGGGGGTCAGGCACAGATACGCAGTATTTT. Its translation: CASSLRRGSGTDTQYF.

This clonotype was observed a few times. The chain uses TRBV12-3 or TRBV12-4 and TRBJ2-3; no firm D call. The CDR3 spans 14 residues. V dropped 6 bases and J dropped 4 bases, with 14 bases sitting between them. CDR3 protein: CASRDRHISDTQYF. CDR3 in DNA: TGTGCCAGCAGAGACCGACATATTTCAGATACGCAGTATTTT.

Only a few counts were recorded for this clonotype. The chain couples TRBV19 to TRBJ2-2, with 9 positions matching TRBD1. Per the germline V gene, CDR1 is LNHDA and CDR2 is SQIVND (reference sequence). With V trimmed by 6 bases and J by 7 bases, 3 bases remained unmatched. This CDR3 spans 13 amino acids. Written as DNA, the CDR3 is TGTGCCAGTAGGCGGGACAGGGTCGGGGAGCTGTTTTTT. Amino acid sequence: CASRRDRVGELFF.

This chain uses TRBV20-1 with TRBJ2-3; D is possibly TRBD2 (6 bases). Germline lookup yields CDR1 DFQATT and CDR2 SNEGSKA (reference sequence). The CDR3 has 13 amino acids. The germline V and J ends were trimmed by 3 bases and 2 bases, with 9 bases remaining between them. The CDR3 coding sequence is TGCAGTGCTAGGGAGGGTTCCACAGATACGCAGTATTTT. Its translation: CSAREGSTDTQYF.

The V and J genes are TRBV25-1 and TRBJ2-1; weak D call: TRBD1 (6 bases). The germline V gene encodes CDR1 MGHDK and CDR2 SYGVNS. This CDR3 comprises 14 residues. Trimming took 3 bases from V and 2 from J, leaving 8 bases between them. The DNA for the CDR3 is TGTGCCAGCAGTGAGCAGGGGCCCTACAATGAGCAGTTCTTC. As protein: CASSEQGPYNEQFF.

Here the CDR3 DNA reads TGCGCCAGCAGCTTGGATCCCCAGGACACCGGGGAGCTGTTTTTT. Its translation: CASSLDPQDTGELFF. The chain combines TRBV5-1 with TRBJ2-2; D ambiguous. CDR1 is SGHRS, CDR2 YFSETQ, per germline. V dropped 0 bases and J dropped 3 bases, with 9 bases sitting between them. This CDR3 has 15 residues. Variable domain in full (rest from reference TRBV5-1 and TRBJ2-2): KAGVTQTPRYLIKTRGQQVTLSCSPISGHRSVSWYQQTPGQGLQFLFEYFSETQRNKGNFPGRFSGRQFSNSRSEMNVSTLELGDSALYLCASSLDPQDTGELFFGEGSRLTVL.

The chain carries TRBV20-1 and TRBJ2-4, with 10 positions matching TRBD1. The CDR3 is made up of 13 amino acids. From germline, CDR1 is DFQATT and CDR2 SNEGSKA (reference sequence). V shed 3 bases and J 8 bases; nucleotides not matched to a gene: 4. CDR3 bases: TGCAGTGCTAGGGGGACAGGGGCGCACATTCAGTACTTC. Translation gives CSARGTGAHIQYF.

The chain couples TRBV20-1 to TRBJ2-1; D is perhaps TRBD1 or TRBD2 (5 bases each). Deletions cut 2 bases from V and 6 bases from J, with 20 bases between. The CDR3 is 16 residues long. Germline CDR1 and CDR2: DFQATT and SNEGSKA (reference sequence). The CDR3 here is CSARRADTGRSNEQFF. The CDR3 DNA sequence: TGCAGTGCTAGAAGAGCGGACACCGGGCGGTCCAATGAGCAGTTCTTC.

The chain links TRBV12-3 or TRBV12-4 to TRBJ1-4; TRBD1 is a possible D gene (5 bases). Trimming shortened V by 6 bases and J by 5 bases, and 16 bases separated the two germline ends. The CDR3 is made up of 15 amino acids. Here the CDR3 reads CASSAPGLRNEKLFF. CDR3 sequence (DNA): TGTGCCAGCAGCGCACCGGGACTGAGGAATGAAAAACTGTTTTTT.

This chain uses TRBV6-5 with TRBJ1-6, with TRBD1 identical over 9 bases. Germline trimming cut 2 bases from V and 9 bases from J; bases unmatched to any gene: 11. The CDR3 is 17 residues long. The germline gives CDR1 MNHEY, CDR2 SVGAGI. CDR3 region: CASSYVNRGLVGSPLHF. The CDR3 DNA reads TGTGCCAGCAGTTACGTCAACAGGGGGCTCGTAGGTTCACCCCTCCACTTT.

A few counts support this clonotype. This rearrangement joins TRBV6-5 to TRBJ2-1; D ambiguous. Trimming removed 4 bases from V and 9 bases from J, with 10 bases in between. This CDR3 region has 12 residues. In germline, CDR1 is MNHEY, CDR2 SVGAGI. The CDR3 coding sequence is TGTGCCAGCAGTTTTCCCGTGGGTGAGCAGTTCTTC. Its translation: CASSFPVGEQFF.

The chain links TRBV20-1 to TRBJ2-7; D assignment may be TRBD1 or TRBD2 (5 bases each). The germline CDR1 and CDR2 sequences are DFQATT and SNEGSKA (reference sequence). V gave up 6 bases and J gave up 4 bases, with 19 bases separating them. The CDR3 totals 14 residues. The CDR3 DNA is TGCAGTGCCGTTCCCCTTCCGGGGCCTTACGAGCAGTACTTC. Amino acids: CSAVPLPGPYEQYF.

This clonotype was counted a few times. CDR3: CASSLVVGIPNQPQHF. DNA for the CDR3: TGTGCCAGCAGCTTGGTTGTCGGGATCCCCAATCAGCCCCAGCATTTT. The chain employs TRBV5-8 and TRBJ1-5; D call uncertain. CDR1 is SGHTS and CDR2 is YDEGEE in the germline V gene. The CDR3 contains 16 residues. Trimming shortened V by 0 bases and J by 3 bases, and 13 bases separated the two germline ends.

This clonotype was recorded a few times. CDR3 coding DNA: TGCGCCAGCAGCCACGGGCGGATGGAGACCCAGTACTTC. Protein product: CASSHGRMETQYF. This rearrangement joins TRBV4-1 to TRBJ2-5; D unclear. V was trimmed by 3 bases and J by 5 bases, leaving 10 bases between them. Germline V lookup: CDR1 MGHRA, CDR2 YSYEKL. The CDR3 has 13 amino acids.

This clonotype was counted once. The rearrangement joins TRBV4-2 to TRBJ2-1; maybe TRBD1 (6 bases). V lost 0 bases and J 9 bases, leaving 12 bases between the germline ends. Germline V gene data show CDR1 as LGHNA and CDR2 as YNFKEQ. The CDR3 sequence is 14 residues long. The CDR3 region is CASSQDRGGPEQFF. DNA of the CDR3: TGTGCCAGCAGCCAAGATCGAGGGGGTCCTGAGCAGTTCTTC.

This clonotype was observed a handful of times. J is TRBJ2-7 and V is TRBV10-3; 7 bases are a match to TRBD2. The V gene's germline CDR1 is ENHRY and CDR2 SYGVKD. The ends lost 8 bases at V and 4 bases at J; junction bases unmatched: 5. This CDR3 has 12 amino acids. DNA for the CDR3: TGTGCCATCGGGGGGACTAATTACGAGCAGTACTTC. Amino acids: CAIGGTNYEQYF.

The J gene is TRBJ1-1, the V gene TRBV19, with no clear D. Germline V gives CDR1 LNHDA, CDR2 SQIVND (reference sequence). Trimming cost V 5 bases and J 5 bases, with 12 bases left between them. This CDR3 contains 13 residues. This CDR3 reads CASSDQVITEAFF. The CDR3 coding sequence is TGTGCCAGTAGTGATCAGGTTATTACTGAAGCTTTCTTT.

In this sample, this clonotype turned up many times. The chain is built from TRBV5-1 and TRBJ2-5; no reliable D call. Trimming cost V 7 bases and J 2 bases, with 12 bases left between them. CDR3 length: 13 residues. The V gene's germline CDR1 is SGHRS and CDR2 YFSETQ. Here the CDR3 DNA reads TGCGCCAGCTCTCTAACGCAGCAAGAGACCCAGTACTTC. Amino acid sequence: CASSLTQQETQYF. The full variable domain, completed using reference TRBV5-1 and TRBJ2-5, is KAGVTQTPRYLIKTRGQQVTLSCSPISGHRSVSWYQQTPGQGLQFLFEYFSETQRNKGNFPGRFSGRQFSNSRSEMNVSTLELGDSALYLCASSLTQQETQYFGPGTRLLVL.